The subject of this entry is one TCR beta chain. Germline CDR1 is SGHRS and CDR2 is YFSETQ. The CDR3 has 15 amino acids. The junction had 8 bases not matched to a gene; V was cut back by 4 bases and J by 2 bases. This specimen belongs to a study of blood T cell repertoires in COVID-19. Overall study context: Nucleic acid was either cDNA or gDNA, and it came from T cells, B-cell-depleted T cells, or PBMCs.

Libraries were prepared by immunoSEQ multiplex PCR; TCRdb keeps only in-frame clonotypes and omits some of them. This table holds 150,000 or so clones, roughly nine tenths found once. This sequence joins TRBV5-1 and TRBJ2-7, with 8 bases lining up with TRBD1. The sample taken for sequencing was peripheral blood. The sequence came from a human donor in a cohort sampled during active COVID-19. In DNA form, the CDR3 reads TGCGCCAGCAGCCCTAGGACAGGGACCCCCTACGAGCAGTACTTC. It specifies CASSPRTGTPYEQYF.